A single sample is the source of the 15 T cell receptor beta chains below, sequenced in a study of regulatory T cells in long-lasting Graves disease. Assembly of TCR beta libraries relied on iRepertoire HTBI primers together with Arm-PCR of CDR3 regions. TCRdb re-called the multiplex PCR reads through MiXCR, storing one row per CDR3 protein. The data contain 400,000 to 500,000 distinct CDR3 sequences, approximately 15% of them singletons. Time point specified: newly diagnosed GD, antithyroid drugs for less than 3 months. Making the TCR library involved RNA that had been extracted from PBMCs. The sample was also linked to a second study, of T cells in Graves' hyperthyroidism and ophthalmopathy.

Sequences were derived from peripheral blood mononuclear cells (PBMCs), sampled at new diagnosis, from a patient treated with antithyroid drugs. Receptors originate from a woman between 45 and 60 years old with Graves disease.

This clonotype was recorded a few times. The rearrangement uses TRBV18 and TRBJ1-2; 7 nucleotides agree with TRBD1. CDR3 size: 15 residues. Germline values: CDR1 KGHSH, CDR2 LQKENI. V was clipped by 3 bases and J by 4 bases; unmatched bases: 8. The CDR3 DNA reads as TGTGCCAGCTCACCTTCACAGGGGACGGGCTATGGCTACACCTTC. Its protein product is CASSPSQGTGYGYTF. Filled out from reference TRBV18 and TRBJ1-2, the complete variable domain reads NAGVMQNPRHLVRRRGQEARLRCSPMKGHSHVYWYRQLPEEGLKFMVYLQKENIIDESGMPKERFSAEFPKEGPSILRIQQVVRGDSAAYFCASSPSQGTGYGYTFGSGTRLTVV.

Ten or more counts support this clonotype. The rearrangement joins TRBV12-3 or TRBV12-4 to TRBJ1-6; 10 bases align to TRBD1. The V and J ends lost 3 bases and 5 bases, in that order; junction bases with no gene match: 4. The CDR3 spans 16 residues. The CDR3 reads CASSFAGTGDNSPLHF. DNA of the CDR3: TGTGCCAGCAGTTTCGCCGGGACAGGGGATAATTCACCCCTCCACTTT.

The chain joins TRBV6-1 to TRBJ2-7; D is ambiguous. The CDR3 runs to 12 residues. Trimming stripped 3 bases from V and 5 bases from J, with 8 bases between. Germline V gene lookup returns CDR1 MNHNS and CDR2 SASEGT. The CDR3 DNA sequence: TGTGCCAGCAGTGACTTCCTGGACGAGCAGTACTTC. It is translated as CASSDFLDEQYF.

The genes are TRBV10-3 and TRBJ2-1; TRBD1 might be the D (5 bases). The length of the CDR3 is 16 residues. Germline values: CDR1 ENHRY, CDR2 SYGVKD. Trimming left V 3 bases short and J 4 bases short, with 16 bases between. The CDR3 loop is CAISEGPGMGYNEQFF. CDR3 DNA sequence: TGTGCCATCAGTGAAGGCCCAGGGATGGGGTACAATGAGCAGTTCTTC.

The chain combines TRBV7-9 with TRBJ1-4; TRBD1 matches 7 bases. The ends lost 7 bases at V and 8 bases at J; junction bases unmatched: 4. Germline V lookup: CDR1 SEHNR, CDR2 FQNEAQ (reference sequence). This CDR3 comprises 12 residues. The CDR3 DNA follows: TGTGCCAGCAATGAGGGGGCCGAAAAACTGTTTTTT. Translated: CASNEGAEKLFF.

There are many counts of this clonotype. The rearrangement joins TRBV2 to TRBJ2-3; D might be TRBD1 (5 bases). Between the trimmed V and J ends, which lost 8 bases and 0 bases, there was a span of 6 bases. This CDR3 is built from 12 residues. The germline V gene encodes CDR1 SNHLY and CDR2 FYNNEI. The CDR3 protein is CASHRSTDTQYF. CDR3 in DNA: TGTGCCAGCCACAGGAGCACAGATACGCAGTATTTT.

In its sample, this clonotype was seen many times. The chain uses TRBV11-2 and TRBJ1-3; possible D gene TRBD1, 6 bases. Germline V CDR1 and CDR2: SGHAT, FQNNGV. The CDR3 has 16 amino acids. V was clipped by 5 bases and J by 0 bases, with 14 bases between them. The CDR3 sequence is CASSPRTAISGNTIYF. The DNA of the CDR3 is TGTGCCAGCAGCCCCCGGACAGCTATCTCTGGAAACACCATATATTTT.

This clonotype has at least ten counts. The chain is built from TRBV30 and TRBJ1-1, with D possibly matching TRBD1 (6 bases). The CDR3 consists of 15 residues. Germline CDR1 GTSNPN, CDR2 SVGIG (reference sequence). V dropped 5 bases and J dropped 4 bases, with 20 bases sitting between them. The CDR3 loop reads CAWAGTQGSVTEAFF. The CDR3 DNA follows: TGTGCCTGGGCCGGGACACAAGGGTCGGTCACTGAAGCTTTCTTT.

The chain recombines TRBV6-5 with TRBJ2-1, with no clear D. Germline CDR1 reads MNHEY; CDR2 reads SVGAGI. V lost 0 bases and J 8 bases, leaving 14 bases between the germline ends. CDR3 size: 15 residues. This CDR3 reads CASSYSRGVVDEQFF. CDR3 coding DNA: TGTGCCAGCAGTTACTCGAGAGGAGTTGTGGATGAGCAGTTCTTC.

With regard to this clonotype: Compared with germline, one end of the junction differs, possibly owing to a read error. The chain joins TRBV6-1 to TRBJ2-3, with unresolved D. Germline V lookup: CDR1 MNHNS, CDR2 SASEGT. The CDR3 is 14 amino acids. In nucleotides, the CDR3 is TGTGCCAGCAGGGAAGGCCCAATGTGGGATACGCAGTATTTT. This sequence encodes CASREGPMWDTQYF.

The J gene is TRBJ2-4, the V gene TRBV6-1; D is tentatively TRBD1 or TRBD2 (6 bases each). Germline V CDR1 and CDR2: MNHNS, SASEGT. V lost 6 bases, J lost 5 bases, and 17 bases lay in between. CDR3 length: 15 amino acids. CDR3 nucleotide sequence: TGTGCCAGCAGGGCAGGGGAGGCGCGGGAAAACATTCAGTACTTC. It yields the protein CASRAGEARENIQYF.

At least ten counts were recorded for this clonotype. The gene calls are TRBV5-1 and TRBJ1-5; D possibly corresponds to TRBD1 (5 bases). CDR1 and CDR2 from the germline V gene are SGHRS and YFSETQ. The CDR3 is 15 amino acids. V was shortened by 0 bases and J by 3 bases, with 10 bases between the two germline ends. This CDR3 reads CASSLDTGDNQPQHF. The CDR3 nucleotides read TGCGCCAGCAGCTTGGATACGGGGGACAATCAGCCCCAGCATTTT.

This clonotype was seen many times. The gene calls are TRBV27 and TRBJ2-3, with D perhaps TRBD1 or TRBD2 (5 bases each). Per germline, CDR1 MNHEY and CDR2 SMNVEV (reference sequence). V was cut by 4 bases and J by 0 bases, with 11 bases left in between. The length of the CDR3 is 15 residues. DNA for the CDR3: TGTGCCAGCAGTTCGGGACCGATGAGCACAGATACGCAGTATTTT. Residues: CASSSGPMSTDTQYF.

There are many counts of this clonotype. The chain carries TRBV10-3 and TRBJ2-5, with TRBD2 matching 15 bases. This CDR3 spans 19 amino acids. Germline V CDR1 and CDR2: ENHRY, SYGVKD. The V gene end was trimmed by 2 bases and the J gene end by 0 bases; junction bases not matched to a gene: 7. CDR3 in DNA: TGTGCCATCAGTGAGGGGACTAGCGGGAGGAGGATGTACCAAGAGACCCAGTACTTC. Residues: CAISEGTSGRRMYQETQYF.

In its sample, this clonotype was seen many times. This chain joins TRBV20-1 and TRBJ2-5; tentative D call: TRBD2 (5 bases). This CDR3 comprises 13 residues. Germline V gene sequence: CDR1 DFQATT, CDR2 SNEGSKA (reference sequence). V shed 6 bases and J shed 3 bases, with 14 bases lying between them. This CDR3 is CSAAAVGEETQYF. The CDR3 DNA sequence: TGCAGTGCAGCGGCAGTTGGGGAAGAGACCCAGTACTTC.